The 22 T cell receptor beta chains below come from one sample, sequenced in a study of OX40 agonist ivuxolimab in advanced cancers. The assay was immunoSEQ multiplex PCR, and TCRdb's table has in-frame clones only and misses some. Of 77,000 or so clones listed, about 88% were seen once; the top ten hold 9.5% to 12%. Sample: CD4+ or CD8+ T cells sorted from blood, taken in a trial of the OX40 agonist ivuxolimab. These receptors came from an adult with an advanced solid tumor such as melanoma, head and neck, liver or kidney cancer.

The count of this clone is one. This sequence joins TRBV27 and TRBJ2-1; maybe TRBD1 (6 bases). The V gene's germline CDR1 is MNHEY and CDR2 SMNVEV (reference sequence). The CDR3 totals 14 residues. V lost 6 bases and J lost 8, with 17 bases in between. As DNA, the CDR3 is TGTGCCAGCAGCAGGGGTGGGGGCCGGGATGAGCAGTTCTTC. Translation: CASSRGGGRDEQFF.

V is TRBV5-4 and J is TRBJ1-3; D call uncertain. Germline V gene data show CDR1 as SGHNT and CDR2 as YYREEE (reference sequence). The CDR3 has 12 amino acids. The V gene lost 1 base and the J gene lost 1 base, with 0 bases spanning the gap. CDR3 sequence reads: CASSLSGNTIYF. The CDR3 nucleotides are TGTGCCAGCAGCTTGTCTGGAAACACCATATATTTT.

This chain connects TRBV13 to TRBJ2-5, with 12 nucleotides matching TRBD2. After removal of 4 bases from V and 3 bases from J, the junction contained 9 bases not matched to a gene. The germline V gene has CDR1 PRHDT and CDR2 FYEKMQ (reference sequence). The CDR3 totals 17 residues. The CDR3 DNA follows: TGTGCCAGCAGCTCCCCGACTAGCGGGGGCTTGGAAGAGACCCAGTACTTC. As protein: CASSSPTSGGLEETQYF.

This chain connects TRBV7-8 to TRBJ1-5, with D possibly matching TRBD1 (6 bases). The V and J ends lost 4 bases and 0 bases respectively, with 13 bases between them. Germline CDR1 and CDR2: SGHVS and FQNEAQ. This CDR3 spans 16 amino acids. Here the CDR3 reads CASSSRTVYSNQPQHF. The CDR3 DNA is TGTGCCAGCAGCTCCCGGACAGTATATAGCAATCAGCCCCAGCATTTT. The full variable domain, rest sourced from reference TRBV7-8 and TRBJ1-5, is GAGVSQSPRYKVAKRGQDVALRCDPISGHVSLFWYQQALGQGPEFLTYFQNEAQLDKSGLPSDRFFAERPEGSVSTLKIQRTQQEDSAVYLCASSSRTVYSNQPQHFGDGTRLSIL.

The J gene is TRBJ2-3, the V gene TRBV5-1; possible D gene TRBD2, 6 bases. CDR1 is SGHRS, CDR2 YFSETQ, per germline. V lost 2 bases and J 3 bases, leaving 25 bases between the germline ends. This CDR3 is built from 19 residues. CDR3 region: CASSFRPPPGSSWTDTQYF. In DNA form, the CDR3 reads TGCGCCAGCAGCTTCCGGCCCCCCCCCGGGAGTAGCTGGACAGATACGCAGTATTTT.

V and J are TRBV11-3 and TRBJ2-1, with 8 bases lining up with TRBD2. CDR1 and CDR2 from the germline V gene are SGHNT and YENEEA. Trimming removed 0 bases from V and 6 bases from J; junction bases left unmatched: 4. The CDR3 sequence is 15 residues long. The CDR3 here is CASSLERGGLNEQFF. DNA for the CDR3: TGTGCCAGCAGCTTAGAACGGGGGGGCCTCAATGAGCAGTTCTTC.

The rearrangement links TRBV5-1 to TRBJ1-2; no definite D call. V was clipped by 2 bases and J by 3 bases, with 11 bases between them. Germline V gene data show CDR1 as SGHRS and CDR2 as YFSETQ. CDR3 length: 14 residues. The CDR3 DNA reads as TGCGCCAGCAGCTTAGAGGGTTGGGACTATGGCTACACCTTC. Amino acids: CASSLEGWDYGYTF.

The chain uses TRBV15 and TRBJ2-5; 9 bases are shared with TRBD2. The DNA end favors TRBJ2-7, so the J call may be wrong. CDR1 and CDR2 (germline): LNHNV, YYDKDF (reference sequence). The CDR3 is 14 amino acids. The CDR3 region is CATSRDVAGDEQYF. The CDR3 coding sequence is TGTGCCACCAGCAGAGATGTAGCGGGAGACGAGCAGTACTTC.

This clone is a singleton in its sample. The chain recombines TRBV5-4 with TRBJ2-7; D not resolved. CDR3 length: 14 residues. The germline gives CDR1 SGHNT, CDR2 YYREEE (reference sequence). V was clipped by 0 bases and J by 3 bases, with 10 bases between them. The CDR3 nucleotides are TGTGCCAGCAGCTTGGGTGGTGTCAGCTACGAGCAGTACTTC. It translates to CASSLGGVSYEQYF.

The chain carries TRBV10-3 and TRBJ2-1; 10 bases are shared with TRBD2. The CDR3 sequence is 16 residues long. The V and J ends lost 3 bases and 8 bases, in that order; junction bases with no gene match: 10. Germline V gene sequence: CDR1 ENHRY, CDR2 SYGVKD. Here the CDR3 DNA reads TGTGCCATCAGTGACCAGCGGGAGGGCCGTAGAGATGAGCAGTTCTTC. This translates into CAISDQREGRRDEQFF.

The rearrangement joins TRBV18 to TRBJ2-5; D call uncertain. The ends were cut back, 0 bases at V and 7 bases at J, with 12 bases in the middle. Germline values: CDR1 KGHSH, CDR2 LQKENI. The CDR3 contains 14 residues. The CDR3 sequence is CASSPPVGSRTQYF. The CDR3 nucleotides are TGTGCCAGCTCACCACCGGTAGGGTCCAGGACCCAGTACTTC.

V is TRBV5-1 and J is TRBJ1-1, with a possible D match to TRBD1 (5 bases). The ends were cut back, 5 bases at V and 6 bases at J, with 17 bases in the middle. The CDR3 extends over 14 amino acids. Germline V lookup: CDR1 SGHRS, CDR2 YFSETQ. CDR3: CASRPLGAVPEAFF. In DNA form, the CDR3 reads TGCGCCAGCAGACCTCTCGGGGCAGTTCCTGAAGCTTTCTTT.

The rearrangement uses TRBV28 and TRBJ2-3; 8 bases are shared with TRBD2. Unmatched junction bases numbered 10, after V lost 3 bases and J lost 8 bases. Germline assignment: CDR1 MDHEN and CDR2 SYDVKM. The CDR3 is 15 amino acids. The CDR3 region is CASSLRGARRVTQYF. The DNA of the CDR3 is TGTGCCAGCAGTTTGCGGGGGGCGAGGCGTGTTACGCAGTATTTT.

The chain carries TRBV5-1 and TRBJ2-4, with a weak D call TRBD1 (6 bases). CDR3 length equals 14 residues. Trimming pared 7 bases from V and 6 bases from J, leaving 17 bases between. CDR1 is SGHRS and CDR2 is YFSETQ in the germline V gene. The CDR3 region is CASATSLDRNIQYF. Here the CDR3 DNA reads TGCGCCAGCGCTACCTCCTTGGACAGAAACATTCAGTACTTC. The variable domain in full, with the rest retrieved from reference TRBV5-1 and TRBJ2-4, is KAGVTQTPRYLIKTRGQQVTLSCSPISGHRSVSWYQQTPGQGLQFLFEYFSETQRNKGNFPGRFSGRQFSNSRSEMNVSTLELGDSALYLCASATSLDRNIQYFGAGTRLSVL.

The chain links TRBV11-2 to TRBJ1-6, with D tentatively TRBD1 (5 bases). Trimming cost V 5 bases and J 13 bases, with 12 bases left between them. The CDR3 loop spans 12 amino acids. Germline lookup yields CDR1 SGHAT and CDR2 FQNNGV. CDR3 amino acids: CASSRGEGPLHF. CDR3 DNA: TGTGCCAGCAGCCGAGGGGAAGGGCCCCTCCACTTT.

This clone was recorded only once. This rearrangement joins TRBV27 to TRBJ2-6; no firm D call. Germline values: CDR1 MNHEY, CDR2 SMNVEV (reference sequence). The V gene lost 5 bases and the J gene lost 0 bases, with 8 bases spanning the gap. The CDR3 has 15 residues. Written as DNA, the CDR3 is TGTGCCAGCAGTCGGGTAACCTCTGGGGCCAACGTCCTGACTTTC. This codes for CASSRVTSGANVLTF.

The chain joins TRBV9 to TRBJ2-7; 13 bases line up with TRBD2. The CDR3 sequence is 16 residues long. Per germline, CDR1 SGDLS and CDR2 YYNGEE. V gave up 2 bases and J gave up 6 bases; unmatched junction bases: 8. Here the CDR3 reads CASSVDWTSGRGEQYF. CDR3 bases: TGTGCCAGCAGCGTGGACTGGACTAGCGGGAGAGGCGAGCAGTACTTC.

The chain links TRBV7-2 to TRBJ2-5, with 10 bases that match TRBD1. This CDR3 is built from 15 residues. In germline, CDR1 is SGHTA, CDR2 FQGNSA. V was pared by 1 base and J by 5 bases, with 4 bases of the junction left unmatched. CDR3 in amino acids: CASSLGQGAWETQYF. As DNA, the CDR3 is TGTGCCAGCAGCTTAGGACAGGGGGCCTGGGAGACCCAGTACTTC.

The chain is built from TRBV5-1 and TRBJ1-1; D remains ambiguous. The V end was cut by 0 bases, the J end by 1 base, with 4 bases between. The germline gives CDR1 SGHRS, CDR2 YFSETQ. CDR3 length equals 13 residues. As DNA, the CDR3 is TGCGCCAGCAGCTTGGGGAAGAACACTGAAGCTTTCTTT. This codes for CASSLGKNTEAFF.

The chain carries TRBV5-4 and TRBJ2-7; 12 nucleotides line up with TRBD2. Germline CDR1 SGHNT, CDR2 YYREEE (reference sequence). The junction had 6 bases not matched to a gene; V was cut back by 6 bases and J by 2 bases. CDR3 length equals 15 residues. CDR3 DNA sequence: TGTGCCAGCAACCCGACTAGCGGGAGACCCTACGAGCAGTACTTC. Translation gives CASNPTSGRPYEQYF.

This sequence joins TRBV6-5 and TRBJ1-6; TRBD1 matches 7 bases. From germline, CDR1 is MNHEY and CDR2 SVGAGI. V gave up 2 bases and J gave up 7 bases; unmatched junction bases: 2. The CDR3 sequence is 14 residues long. In DNA, the CDR3 is TGTGCCAGCAGTTACGGACAGGTCAATTCACCCCTCCACTTT. Translating gives CASSYGQVNSPLHF.

The chain carries TRBV27 and TRBJ2-3, with a weak D call TRBD1 (8 bases). V lost 8 bases and J 0 bases, leaving 24 bases between the germline ends. CDR1 is MNHEY and CDR2 is SMNVEV in the germline V gene (reference sequence). CDR3 length: 18 amino acids. The CDR3 here is CASHPYLTGGASTDTQYF. CDR3 DNA: TGTGCCAGCCACCCCTACCTTACAGGGGGGGCTAGCACAGATACGCAGTATTTT.